The 28 T cell receptor beta chains below all came from one sample that was sequenced in a study of shared clonotypes between healthy human individuals. Clones were read by immunoSEQ multiplex PCR, and TCRdb kept only the in-frame ones, dropping some. This repertoire shows about 2.4 million clones, approximately 94% found once; its top ten account for roughly 0.36%. The sequenced material came from naive CD4+ T cells from PBMCs. The subset here: CD45RA+ positively selected. These TCRs come from a man in his late teens or twenties in good health. Some clones in this sample may be carry-over from other donors' samples.

This clone was found once. The chain recombines TRBV9 with TRBJ2-1, with 10 bases that match TRBD1. The CDR3 sequence is 15 residues long. V lost 3 bases and J lost 7; bases outside the gene matches: 7. The germline gives CDR1 SGDLS, CDR2 YYNGEE. The CDR3 DNA sequence: TGTGCCAGCAGCGCTACGGGACAGGGGTTGAATGAGCAGTTCTTC. Its translation is CASSATGQGLNEQFF.

The genes are TRBV7-2 and TRBJ2-7, with D unresolved. The CDR3 is 14 amino acids. Germline values: CDR1 SGHTA, CDR2 FQGNSA. The V end lost 4 bases, the J end lost 3 bases, and 13 bases lay between the germline ends. The chain's CDR3 is CASSSSVLYYEQYF. The DNA for the CDR3 is TGTGCCAGCAGCTCCTCAGTACTCTACTACGAGCAGTACTTC.

V and J are TRBV27 and TRBJ2-7; 7 positions match TRBD2. CDR3 length: 16 amino acids. The V gene end was trimmed by 4 bases and the J gene end by 5 bases; junction bases not matched to a gene: 14. Germline CDR1 reads MNHEY; CDR2 reads SMNVEV (reference sequence). CDR3 amino acids: CASSSRRAGALHEQYF. CDR3 in DNA: TGTGCCAGCAGTTCCCGCCGGGCGGGAGCGCTTCACGAGCAGTACTTC.

The chain couples TRBV29-1 to TRBJ2-7; either TRBD1 or TRBD2 may fit D (6 bases each). CDR1 and CDR2 from the germline V gene are SQVTM and ANQGSEA. V lost 4 bases and J lost 3, with 10 bases in between. This CDR3 spans 12 amino acids. The CDR3 nucleotides are TGCAGCGTTGGACAGGACTACTACGAGCAGTACTTC. Its protein is CSVGQDYYEQYF.

This chain joins TRBV30 and TRBJ2-7, with D possibly TRBD1 on 5 matching bases. The V and J ends lost 3 bases and 4 bases respectively, with 13 bases between them. Germline CDR1 GTSNPN, CDR2 SVGIG (reference sequence). The CDR3 consists of 13 residues. The CDR3 DNA reads as TGTGCCTGGAGGAAGACAGCCTATTACGAGCAGTACTTC. Translating it yields CAWRKTAYYEQYF. The whole variable domain, filled in from reference TRBV30 and TRBJ2-7, reads SQTIHQWPATLVQPVGSPLSLECTVEGTSNPNLYWYRQAAGRGLQLLFYSVGIGQISSEVPQNLSASRPQDRQFILSSKKLLLSDSGFYLCAWRKTAYYEQYFGPGTRLTVT.

This clone was counted once. The genes are TRBV7-9 and TRBJ1-1; no firm D call. Germline CDR1 SEHNR, CDR2 FQNEAQ (reference sequence). With 4 bases removed from V and 5 bases from J, the gap between germline ends came to 8 bases. This CDR3 has 12 amino acids. This chain's CDR3 is CASSSQVTEAFF. The CDR3 DNA is TGTGCCAGCAGCTCCCAGGTTACTGAAGCTTTCTTT.

This clone occurred once. The chain links TRBV30 to TRBJ1-4, with D tentatively TRBD1 (5 bases). The CDR3 spans 14 residues. Per germline, CDR1 GTSNPN and CDR2 SVGIG (reference sequence). Trimming stripped 2 bases from V and 7 bases from J, with 14 bases between. Here the CDR3 reads CAWSIIRDREKLFF. The CDR3, as DNA: TGTGCCTGGAGTATCATCAGGGACCGTGAAAAACTGTTTTTT.

The genes are TRBV5-1 and TRBJ2-1, with 14 bases fitting TRBD2. The CDR3 is 16 amino acids. CDR1 and CDR2 from the germline V gene are SGHRS and YFSETQ. The ends lost 2 bases at V and 6 bases at J; junction bases unmatched: 4. The CDR3 here is CASSFGTSGSSNEQFF. DNA of the CDR3: TGCGCCAGCAGCTTTGGGACTAGCGGGAGTAGCAATGAGCAGTTCTTC.

The CDR3 bases are TGTGCCAGCCAAACAGAACAATTTTCTGGAAACACCATATATTTT. Translating gives CASQTEQFSGNTIYF. The chain employs TRBV28 and TRBJ1-3; D is uncertain. The germline gives CDR1 MDHEN, CDR2 SYDVKM. The CDR3 loop spans 15 amino acids. With 8 bases removed from V and 1 base from J, the gap between germline ends came to 15 bases.

The chain combines TRBV20-1 with TRBJ2-1, with D uncertain. Looked up from germline, CDR1 is DFQATT and CDR2 is SNEGSKA (reference sequence). V was pared by 5 bases and J by 14 bases, with 10 bases between. This CDR3 contains 9 residues. The CDR3 region is CSAEQREFF. The CDR3 region has the DNA TGCAGTGCTGAACAAAGGGAGTTCTTC.

The V call is TRBV4-1, the J call TRBJ2-1; TRBD2 agrees at 8 bases. V was pared by 4 bases and J by 16 bases, with 12 bases of the junction left unmatched. Germline CDR1 reads MGHRA; CDR2 reads YSYEKL. CDR3 length equals 13 residues. This CDR3 reads CASSPDNYGRGFF. DNA of the CDR3: TGCGCCAGCAGCCCAGACAACTACGGGAGGGGCTTCTTC.

The chain carries TRBV28 and TRBJ2-7; 9 bases agree with TRBD1. The CDR3 length is 14 residues. With V trimmed by 6 bases and J by 9 bases, 12 bases remained unmatched. Germline-derived CDR1 and CDR2 are MDHEN and SYDVKM. CDR3 region: CASSSPGQGIAQYF. CDR3 in DNA: TGTGCCAGCAGCTCCCCGGGACAGGGTATCGCGCAGTACTTC.

The chain recombines TRBV11-1 with TRBJ2-5; D is unclear. V lost 0 bases and J lost 3, with 14 bases in between. This CDR3 has 16 amino acids. From germline, CDR1 is SGHAT and CDR2 FQDESV (reference sequence). DNA of the CDR3: TGTGCCAGCAGCTTAGCGCAACTGAGCCCAGAAGAGACCCAGTACTTC. Encoded protein: CASSLAQLSPEETQYF.

This chain joins TRBV6-5 and TRBJ1-3, with D hard to call. Between the trimmed V and J ends, which lost 4 bases and 3 bases, there was a span of 7 bases. The CDR3 totals 13 residues. Germline V lookup: CDR1 MNHEY, CDR2 SVGAGI. CDR3 amino acids: CASSSLFGNTIYF. CDR3 bases: TGTGCCAGCAGTTCCTTATTTGGAAACACCATATATTTT.

This clone appeared a single time. This chain connects TRBV19 to TRBJ2-1, with 9 bases lining up with TRBD2. The CDR3 has 17 amino acids. Trimming cost V 2 bases and J 12 bases; bases outside gene matches: 17. Germline values: CDR1 LNHDA, CDR2 SQIVND (reference sequence). This CDR3 reads CASSIRSATRGSGGQFF. The CDR3, as DNA: TGTGCCAGTAGTATAAGATCAGCTACACGGGGTAGCGGGGGGCAGTTCTTC.

The chain uses TRBV7-6 and TRBJ2-5; D is uncertain. CDR3 length: 16 residues. V gave up 1 base and J gave up 1 base, with 13 bases separating them. Germline CDR1 reads SGHVS; CDR2 reads FNYEAQ. The CDR3 protein is CASSLGLPGSQETQYF. The CDR3 bases are TGTGCCAGCAGCTTAGGTCTGCCTGGCAGCCAAGAGACCCAGTACTTC.

This chain joins TRBV27 and TRBJ1-3; no firm D call. From germline, CDR1 is MNHEY and CDR2 SMNVEV (reference sequence). The length of the CDR3 is 14 residues. Trimming shortened V by 4 bases and J by 0 bases, and 7 bases separated the two germline ends. CDR3 region: CASSYIYSGNTIYF. DNA of the CDR3: TGTGCCAGCAGTTACATTTACTCTGGAAACACCATATATTTT.

The J gene is TRBJ2-5, the V gene TRBV5-1; 9 bases are a match to TRBD2. Germline V gene sequence: CDR1 SGHRS, CDR2 YFSETQ. This CDR3 region has 16 residues. The V segment lost 2 bases and the J segment 4 bases; nucleotides outside the gene matches: 9. The CDR3 here is CASSLGASGNRETQYF. Written as DNA, the CDR3 is TGCGCCAGCAGCTTAGGGGCTAGCGGGAATCGAGAGACCCAGTACTTC.

Worth noting for this clone: Sequence at one end of the junction differs from germline and may be a read error. The chain recombines TRBV28 with TRBJ1-5; no reliable D call. The CDR3 contains 16 residues. CDR1 MDHEN and CDR2 SYDVKM come from the germline V gene. CDR3 nucleotides: TGTGCCAGCAGTTCAGAGGCCCGACCCAGCAGTCAGCCCCAGCATTTT. Translating it yields CASSSEARPSSQPQHF.

The V and J genes are TRBV5-4 and TRBJ1-1; 11 positions match TRBD1. The germline V gene has CDR1 SGHNT and CDR2 YYREEE (reference sequence). The trim removed 5 bases at V and 0 bases at J, leaving 6 bases unmatched. CDR3 length: 16 amino acids. CDR3 loop: CASRQRTGGLNTEAFF. The CDR3 DNA is TGTGCCAGCAGACAAAGGACAGGGGGCCTGAACACTGAAGCTTTCTTT.

The chain carries TRBV7-2 and TRBJ2-7; 7 bases are shared with TRBD2. The CDR3 runs to 15 residues. Germline trimming cut 2 bases from V and 7 bases from J; bases unmatched to any gene: 11. The V gene's germline CDR1 is SGHTA and CDR2 FQGNSA. CDR3 loop: CASSLRAGVMKEQYF. Here the CDR3 DNA reads TGTGCCAGCAGCTTACGTGCGGGAGTAATGAAAGAGCAGTACTTC.

The chain couples TRBV6-5 to TRBJ1-1, with unresolved D. Germline loops: CDR1 MNHEY, CDR2 SVGAGI. The CDR3 runs 14 residues. With 6 bases removed from V and 0 bases from J, the gap between germline ends came to 11 bases. The CDR3 region has the DNA TGTGCCAGCAGGTCTTGGCCTATGAACACTGAAGCTTTCTTT. Translating gives CASRSWPMNTEAFF.

The rearrangement links TRBV6-5 to TRBJ1-1, with TRBD1 matching over 8 bases. This CDR3 comprises 13 residues. V trimming: 6 bases; J trimming: 6 bases; junction bases outside the gene matches: 6. Germline-derived CDR1 and CDR2 are MNHEY and SVGAGI. The CDR3: CASRPSGGPEAFF. The CDR3 DNA reads as TGTGCCAGCAGACCTTCAGGGGGCCCTGAAGCTTTCTTT.

V and J are TRBV7-2 and TRBJ1-4; possible D gene TRBD1, 6 bases. CDR1 and CDR2 from the germline V gene are SGHTA and FQGNSA. Deletions cut 2 bases from V and 5 bases from J, with 9 bases between. The CDR3 is made up of 14 amino acids. CDR3 protein: CASSLQGLNEKLFF. In DNA form, the CDR3 reads TGTGCCAGCAGCTTACAGGGGTTAAATGAAAAACTGTTTTTT.

The chain couples TRBV10-3 to TRBJ1-3; TRBD1 aligns across 10 bases. The V gene's germline CDR1 is ENHRY and CDR2 SYGVKD. The junction had 6 bases not matched to a gene; V was cut back by 5 bases and J by 8 bases. The CDR3 has 14 amino acids. CDR3 sequence: CAISQDRGIDTIYF. In DNA form, the CDR3 reads TGTGCCATCAGTCAGGACAGGGGGATAGACACCATATATTTT.

The chain carries TRBV4-2 and TRBJ2-3, with TRBD2 as a possible D gene (6 bases). Per germline, CDR1 LGHNA and CDR2 YNFKEQ. The CDR3 has 13 residues. V lost 4 bases and J 4 bases, leaving 9 bases between the germline ends. CDR3 in DNA: TGTGCCAGCAGCCGGGGGGACCCAGATACGCAGTATTTT. Residues: CASSRGDPDTQYF.

The V call is TRBV5-1, the J call TRBJ2-3; 13 positions agree with TRBD2. V shed 2 bases, J shed 6 bases, and the junction held 9 bases outside the gene matches. The CDR3 runs 17 residues. Germline values: CDR1 SGHRS, CDR2 YFSETQ. The CDR3 DNA reads TGCGCCAGCAGCTTCGGACTAGCGGGAGAGCTGCTTGATACGCAGTATTTT. Translated: CASSFGLAGELLDTQYF.

This clone has a handful of counts. The chain couples TRBV14 to TRBJ1-1, with D perhaps TRBD1 (6 bases). The CDR3 length is 15 residues. V lost 2 bases and J 1 base, leaving 11 bases between the germline ends. CDR1 SGHDN and CDR2 FVKESK come from the germline V gene. DNA of the CDR3: TGTGCCAGCAGCCAATCTTTAGGGGGGAACACTGAAGCTTTCTTT. It encodes CASSQSLGGNTEAFF.